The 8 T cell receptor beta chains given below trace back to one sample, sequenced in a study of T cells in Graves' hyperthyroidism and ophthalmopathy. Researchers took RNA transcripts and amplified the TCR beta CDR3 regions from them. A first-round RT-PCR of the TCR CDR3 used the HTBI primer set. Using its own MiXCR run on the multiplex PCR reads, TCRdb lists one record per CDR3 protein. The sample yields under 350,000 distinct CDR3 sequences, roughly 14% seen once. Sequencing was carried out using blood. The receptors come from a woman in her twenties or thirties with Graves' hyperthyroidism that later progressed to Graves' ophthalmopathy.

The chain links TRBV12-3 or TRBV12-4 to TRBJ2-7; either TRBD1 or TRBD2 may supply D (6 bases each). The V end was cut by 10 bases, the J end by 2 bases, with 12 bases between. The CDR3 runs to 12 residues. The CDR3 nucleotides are TGTGCCACCGCAGGGGAGGCCTACGAGCAGTACTTC. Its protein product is CATAGEAYEQYF.

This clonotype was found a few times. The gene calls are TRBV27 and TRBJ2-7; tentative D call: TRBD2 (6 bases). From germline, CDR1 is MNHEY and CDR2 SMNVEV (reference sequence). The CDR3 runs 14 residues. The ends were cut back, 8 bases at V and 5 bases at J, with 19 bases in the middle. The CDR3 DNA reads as TGTGCCAGCTCCAATCCGGTGGGGAGGAACGAGCAGTACTTC. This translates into CASSNPVGRNEQYF.

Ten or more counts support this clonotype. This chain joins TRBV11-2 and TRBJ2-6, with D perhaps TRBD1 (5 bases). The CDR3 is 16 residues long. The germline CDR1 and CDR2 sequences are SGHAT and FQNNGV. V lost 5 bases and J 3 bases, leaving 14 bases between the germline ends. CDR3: CASSPIMGRGANVLTF. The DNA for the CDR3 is TGTGCCAGCAGCCCCATTATGGGGCGTGGGGCCAACGTCCTGACTTTC.

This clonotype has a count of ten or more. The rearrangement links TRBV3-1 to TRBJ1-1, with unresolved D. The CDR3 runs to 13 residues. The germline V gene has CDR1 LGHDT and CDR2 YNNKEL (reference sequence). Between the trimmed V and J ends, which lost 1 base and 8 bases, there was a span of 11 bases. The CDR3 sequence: CASSQGGVKEAFF. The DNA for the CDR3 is TGTGCCAGCAGCCAAGGCGGGGTAAAAGAAGCTTTCTTT. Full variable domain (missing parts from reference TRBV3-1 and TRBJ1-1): DTAVSQTPKYLVTQMGNDKSIKCEQNLGHDTMYWYKQDSKKFLKIMFSYNNKELIINETVPNRFSPKSPDKAHLNLHINSLELGDSAVYFCASSQGGVKEAFFGQGTRLTVV.

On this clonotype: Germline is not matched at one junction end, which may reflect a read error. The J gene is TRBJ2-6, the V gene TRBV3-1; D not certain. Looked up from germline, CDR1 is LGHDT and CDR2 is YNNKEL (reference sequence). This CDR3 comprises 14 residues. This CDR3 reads CASNQGQGANVLTF. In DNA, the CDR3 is TGTGCCAGCAACCAAGGGCAAGGGGCCAACGTCCTGACTTTC. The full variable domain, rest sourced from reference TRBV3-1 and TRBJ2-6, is DTAVSQTPKYLVTQMGNDKSIKCEQNLGHDTMYWYKQDSKKFLKIMFSYNNKELIINETVPNRFSPKSPDKAHLNLHINSLELGDSAVYFCASNQGQGANVLTFGAGSRLTVL.

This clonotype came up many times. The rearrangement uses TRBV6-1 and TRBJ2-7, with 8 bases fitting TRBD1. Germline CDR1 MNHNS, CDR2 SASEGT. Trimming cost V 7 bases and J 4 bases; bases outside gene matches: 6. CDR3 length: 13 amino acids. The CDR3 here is CASTSDRAYEQYF. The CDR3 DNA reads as TGTGCCAGCACCTCGGACAGGGCTTACGAGCAGTACTTC.

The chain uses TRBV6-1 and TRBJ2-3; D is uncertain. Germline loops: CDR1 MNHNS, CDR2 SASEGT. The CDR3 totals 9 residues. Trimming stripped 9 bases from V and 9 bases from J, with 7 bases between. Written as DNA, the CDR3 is TGTGCCAGTGGGCCCACGCAGTATTTT. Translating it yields CASGPTQYF.

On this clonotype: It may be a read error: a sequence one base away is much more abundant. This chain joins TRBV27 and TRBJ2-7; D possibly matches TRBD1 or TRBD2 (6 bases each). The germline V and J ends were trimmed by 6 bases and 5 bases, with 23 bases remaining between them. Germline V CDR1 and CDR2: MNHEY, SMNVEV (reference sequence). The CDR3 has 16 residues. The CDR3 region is CASSVVGGRRDDEQYF. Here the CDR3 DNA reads TGTGCCAGCAGCGTGGTAGGGGGGCGGAGAGACGACGAGCAGTACTTC.